These 27 T cell receptor beta chains were all obtained from the same sample, sequenced in a study. One entry per CDR3 protein results from TCRdb running MiXCR on the 5' RACE reads. The sample lists roughly 20,000 distinct CDR3 sequences, 30% seen once, with less than 2.5% in the top ten. Material: tumor-infiltrating naive CD4+ T cells sorted from the breast tumor. Described subset: naive CD4+ T cells, CD4+CD45RA+CD25-. The receptors derive from a female donor with breast cancer.

This clonotype was detected a few times. The V gene is TRBV9, the J gene TRBJ2-5; D is ambiguous. Trimming left V 0 bases short and J 4 bases short, with 13 bases between. This CDR3 is 15 amino acids long. Germline values: CDR1 SGDLS, CDR2 YYNGEE. CDR3 coding DNA: TGTGCCAGCAGCGTAGCGGCCCACCGGCTAGAGACCCAGTACTTC. Protein: CASSVAAHRLETQYF.

This clonotype was seen a handful of times. This chain connects TRBV7-3 to TRBJ1-1; no clear D. The CDR3 sequence is 13 residues long. Trimming took 6 bases from V and 1 from J, leaving 9 bases between them. Germline V CDR1 and CDR2: SGHTA, FQGTGA. CDR3 protein: CASSYAKNTEAFF. The CDR3, as DNA: TGTGCCAGCAGTTACGCCAAGAACACTGAAGCTTTCTTT.

This clonotype appeared a few times. The chain recombines TRBV7-2 with TRBJ2-5; D is unclear. Between the trimmed V and J ends, which lost 2 bases and 4 bases, there was a span of 8 bases. The germline CDR1 and CDR2 sequences are SGHTA and FQGNSA. This CDR3 is 13 amino acids long. CDR3 sequence (DNA): TGTGCCAGCAGCTTAATGGGTCGAGAGACCCAGTACTTC. It translates to CASSLMGRETQYF.

This clonotype was counted ten times or more. The rearrangement uses TRBV25-1 and TRBJ2-1; 7 bases are shared with TRBD2. The CDR3 consists of 14 residues. With V trimmed by 3 bases and J by 8 bases, 7 bases remained unmatched. Germline V gene data show CDR1 as MGHDK and CDR2 as SYGVNS. The CDR3 DNA reads TGTGCCAGCAGTGAGAACCGGGAGGCAGATGAGCAGTTCTTC. The encoded protein is CASSENREADEQFF.

The chain carries TRBV20-1 and TRBJ2-1; 12 nucleotides align to TRBD2. This CDR3 is built from 15 residues. Germline V CDR1 and CDR2: DFQATT, SNEGSKA (reference sequence). V was clipped by 1 base and J by 5 bases; unmatched bases: 3. The CDR3 region is CSARGTSGNNNEQFF. The DNA for the CDR3 is TGCAGTGCTAGAGGGACTAGCGGGAACAACAATGAGCAGTTCTTC.

This clonotype was counted at least ten times. The chain joins TRBV27 to TRBJ2-7, with TRBD2 as a possible D gene (6 bases). There are 13 residues in the CDR3. Per the germline V gene, CDR1 is MNHEY and CDR2 is SMNVEV (reference sequence). V was pared by 2 bases and J by 3 bases, with 8 bases between. CDR3 DNA sequence: TGTGCCAGCAGTTTAACTAGCAACTACGAGCAGTACTTC. Protein product: CASSLTSNYEQYF.

This clonotype was observed a handful of times. The chain recombines TRBV27 with TRBJ1-5; D gene uncertain. The length of the CDR3 is 16 residues. With 6 bases removed from V and 2 bases from J, the gap between germline ends came to 17 bases. CDR1 and CDR2 from the germline V gene are MNHEY and SMNVEV (reference sequence). The CDR3 DNA is TGTGCCAGCAGCCCGGACCGTCGACTGGGCAATCAGCCCCAGCATTTT. Translating gives CASSPDRRLGNQPQHF.

By its share, this clonotype is medium-sized. The gene calls are TRBV5-1 and TRBJ2-2; D call uncertain. CDR3 length: 15 residues. Germline V lookup: CDR1 SGHRS, CDR2 YFSETQ. V was clipped by 1 base and J by 5 bases, with 12 bases between them. This chain's CDR3 is CASSLFGPATGELFF. In DNA, the CDR3 is TGCGCCAGCAGCTTGTTCGGCCCGGCAACCGGGGAGCTGTTTTTT.

This clonotype was seen a few times. The chain couples TRBV20-1 to TRBJ2-7, with no clear D. This CDR3 region has 12 residues. Per the germline V gene, CDR1 is DFQATT and CDR2 is SNEGSKA (reference sequence). Trimming cost V 3 bases and J 3 bases, with 9 bases left between them. The CDR3, as DNA: TGCAGTGCTAGGGACGGTCTCTACGAGCAGTACTTC. Its protein is CSARDGLYEQYF.

This clonotype appeared many times. The genes are TRBV5-4 and TRBJ2-7, with D perhaps matching TRBD1 (5 bases). The V end lost 0 bases, the J end lost 0 bases, and 7 bases lay between the germline ends. The CDR3 length is 14 residues. Germline V gives CDR1 SGHNT, CDR2 YYREEE (reference sequence). CDR3 bases: TGTGCCAGCAGCTTGGGGGGCCACTCCTACGAGCAGTACTTC. As protein: CASSLGGHSYEQYF.

By its share, this clonotype is medium-sized. This rearrangement joins TRBV10-2 to TRBJ2-3; TRBD1 agrees at 7 bases. V gave up 4 bases and J gave up 4 bases; unmatched junction bases: 8. The CDR3 extends over 15 amino acids. Germline V gives CDR1 WSHSY, CDR2 SAAADI. CDR3 sequence: CASSALAQGADTQYF. CDR3 in DNA: TGCGCCAGCAGTGCCCTGGCGCAGGGGGCAGATACGCAGTATTTT.

The chain links TRBV5-1 to TRBJ1-1; no reliable D call. Germline V gives CDR1 SGHRS, CDR2 YFSETQ. The CDR3 sequence is 17 residues long. Trimming shortened V by 4 bases and J by 0 bases, and 19 bases separated the two germline ends. This chain's CDR3 is CASSLSTSGRMNTEAFF. The DNA of the CDR3 is TGCGCCAGCAGCCTATCCACTAGCGGACGGATGAACACTGAAGCTTTCTTT.

In its sample, this clonotype is medium-sized. The V call is TRBV19, the J call TRBJ2-7, with 11 bases fitting TRBD1. With 8 bases clipped from V and 6 bases from J, the junction kept 9 bases outside the gene matches. This CDR3 contains 14 residues. The germline V gene has CDR1 LNHDA and CDR2 SQIVND (reference sequence). The chain's CDR3 is CASLRTGGIGEQYF. The CDR3 region has the DNA TGTGCCAGTCTCAGGACAGGGGGCATCGGCGAGCAGTACTTC. The full variable domain, completed using reference TRBV19 and TRBJ2-7, is DGGITQSPKYLFRKEGQNVTLSCEQNLNHDAMYWYRQDPGQGLRLIYYSQIVNDFQKGDIAEGYSVSREKKESFPLTVTSAQKNPTAFYLCASLRTGGIGEQYFGPGTRLTVT.

This clonotype counts as medium-sized (0.01 to 0.1%). The chain has TRBV4-1 and TRBJ2-3; no definite D call. Between the trimmed V and J ends, which lost 0 bases and 6 bases, there was a span of 13 bases. Looked up from germline, CDR1 is MGHRA and CDR2 is YSYEKL. The CDR3 is made up of 15 amino acids. The CDR3 region has the DNA TGCGCCAGCAGCCAAGATCCCCCGGCGCCGGATACGCAGTATTTT. Its translation is CASSQDPPAPDTQYF.

The chain recombines TRBV18 with TRBJ1-1; D is unresolved. This CDR3 region has 12 residues. Germline CDR1 and CDR2: KGHSH and LQKENI. Deletions cut 6 bases from V and 1 base from J, with 6 bases between. DNA for the CDR3: TGTGCCAGCTCCATGTCGAACACTGAAGCTTTCTTT. Protein sequence: CASSMSNTEAFF.

This clonotype has a count of ten or more. The chain recombines TRBV20-1 with TRBJ2-2; D remains unclear. V shed 2 bases and J shed 5 bases, with 3 bases lying between them. Germline V gene sequence: CDR1 DFQATT, CDR2 SNEGSKA (reference sequence). The CDR3 covers 11 residues. This CDR3 reads CSARQTGELFF. The CDR3 nucleotides are TGCAGTGCTAGACAAACCGGGGAGCTGTTTTTT.

This clonotype is categorized as medium-sized. The chain has TRBV20-1 and TRBJ1-2, with 9 bases that match TRBD1. This CDR3 is 16 amino acids long. Germline values: CDR1 DFQATT, CDR2 SNEGSKA (reference sequence). J gave up 4 bases and V 0 bases, and 9 bases lay outside the gene matches. The CDR3 DNA follows: TGCAGTGCTAGAGACACAGGGGGCGAACAACCCTATGGCTACACCTTC. Translated: CSARDTGGEQPYGYTF.

This clonotype showed up many times. This sequence joins TRBV7-3 and TRBJ2-7, with D unresolved. CDR1 SGHTA and CDR2 FQGTGA come from the germline V gene. The CDR3 totals 15 residues. The V gene lost 5 bases and the J gene lost 1 base, with 15 bases spanning the gap. CDR3 bases: TGTGCCAGCAGCCCCGGAATACAAGATTCCTACGAGCAGTACTTC. It is translated as CASSPGIQDSYEQYF.

The gene calls are TRBV6-1 and TRBJ2-2; 7 bases agree with TRBD1. In germline, CDR1 is MNHNS, CDR2 SASEGT. CDR3 length: 15 residues. Trimming removed 5 bases from V and 6 bases from J; junction bases left unmatched: 9. The DNA for the CDR3 is TGTGCCAGCAGTTCCCAGGACAGGCTGGCCGGGGAGCTGTTTTTT. It translates to CASSSQDRLAGELFF.

Concerning this clonotype: A read error is possible here, since a much larger clone lies one base away. The rearrangement uses TRBV20-1 and TRBJ2-1; unclear D gene. The CDR3 extends over 11 amino acids. Germline V gives CDR1 DFQATT, CDR2 SNEGSKA (reference sequence). V was cut by 3 bases and J by 6 bases, with 6 bases left in between. CDR3 residues: CSASRLNEQFF. CDR3 sequence (DNA): TGCAGTGCTAGTCGACTCAATGAGCAGTTCTTC.

This clonotype was recorded many times. V is TRBV5-1 and J is TRBJ2-3; 10 bases line up with TRBD2. CDR3 length: 16 residues. V dropped 4 bases and J dropped 5; count of bases not matched to a gene: 10. Germline loops: CDR1 SGHRS, CDR2 YFSETQ. This chain's CDR3 is CASSRVPGTSVDTQYF. CDR3 sequence (DNA): TGCGCCAGCAGCAGAGTACCGGGGACTAGCGTAGATACGCAGTATTTT.

By share, this clonotype ranks as medium-sized (0.01 to 0.1%). The CDR3 bases are TGTGCCAGTATGGACAGGGGAGGGACCGGGGAGCTGTTTTTT. This codes for CASMDRGGTGELFF. The V call is TRBV24-1, the J call TRBJ2-2; TRBD1 matches 9 bases. The CDR3 has 14 amino acids. Germline CDR1 KGHDR, CDR2 SFDVKD. J gave up 5 bases and V 11 bases, and 8 bases lay outside the gene matches.

The V gene is TRBV18, the J gene TRBJ2-7, with TRBD1 matching 9 bases. Trimming took 3 bases from V and 6 from J; bases not matched to a gene: 9. CDR1 and CDR2 from the germline V gene are KGHSH and LQKENI. The CDR3 totals 15 residues. CDR3 in amino acids: CASSPDRGKVREQYF. The CDR3 DNA follows: TGTGCCAGCTCACCGGACAGGGGAAAAGTTCGCGAGCAGTACTTC.

At least ten counts were recorded for this clonotype. The chain couples TRBV6-5 to TRBJ1-5; 8 bases agree with TRBD1. With 0 bases clipped from V and 5 bases from J, the junction kept 0 bases outside the gene matches. CDR1 is MNHEY, CDR2 SVGAGI, per germline. The CDR3 runs 14 residues. The CDR3 DNA reads TGTGCCAGCAGTTACTCACAGGGGGATCAGCCCCAGCATTTT. Protein product: CASSYSQGDQPQHF.

CDR3: CASSMQGTYNSPLHF. The DNA of the CDR3 is TGTGCCAGTAGTATGCAGGGAACCTATAATTCACCCCTCCACTTT. The chain is built from TRBV19 and TRBJ1-6, with a possible D match to TRBD1 (5 bases). Germline V CDR1 and CDR2: LNHDA, SQIVND (reference sequence). CDR3 length: 15 amino acids. The V and J ends lost 3 bases and 2 bases respectively, with 8 bases between them.

The gene calls are TRBV2 and TRBJ2-3; D perhaps matches TRBD1 (6 bases). This CDR3 is 15 amino acids long. CDR1 and CDR2 from the germline V gene are SNHLY and FYNNEI. Trimming pared 8 bases from V and 4 bases from J, leaving 19 bases between. The CDR3 region has the DNA TGTGCCAGCCCGTACAGGGCAGGGGTCGCAGATACGCAGTATTTT. It codes for CASPYRAGVADTQYF.

This clonotype was found many times. This sequence joins TRBV7-3 and TRBJ1-2; TRBD1 might be the D (5 bases). The CDR3 has 15 residues. With 3 bases removed from V and 0 bases from J, the gap between germline ends came to 11 bases. CDR1 is SGHTA, CDR2 FQGTGA, per germline. CDR3 amino acids: CASSFRGAANYGYTF. CDR3 in DNA: TGTGCCAGCAGCTTCCGGGGCGCGGCTAACTATGGCTACACCTTC.